These 5 T cell receptor beta chains were sequenced from one sample in a study of molecular identifiers for immune sequencing clone quantification. TCRdb independently ran MiXCR on the PCR reads; one entry per CDR3 protein. The data show over 550,000 distinct CDR3 sequences, 25% seen once. What was sequenced was naive CD8+ T cells from blood, with Jurkat cell RNA spiked in. Subset described: FACS-sorted CD8+CD4-CCR7+CD45RA+ naive T cells. The receptors come from a human donor in good health. Some libraries in this study had Jurkat cell RNA spiked in.

This clonotype was counted many times. The chain links TRBV4-1 to TRBJ1-2; D might be TRBD1 (5 bases). Germline lookup yields CDR1 MGHRA and CDR2 YSYEKL. Trimming removed 2 bases from V and 6 bases from J, with 19 bases in between. CDR3 size: 16 residues. The CDR3 here is CASSQYNGAGVDGYTF. Written as DNA, the CDR3 is TGCGCCAGCAGCCAATATAACGGCGCGGGGGTCGATGGCTACACCTTC.

J is TRBJ2-5 and V is TRBV15; tentatively, D is TRBD2 (6 bases). V was pared by 5 bases and J by 0 bases, with 16 bases between. This CDR3 contains 16 residues. CDR1 is LNHNV, CDR2 YYDKDF, per germline (reference sequence). CDR3 in DNA: TGTGCCACCAGCCCAAAAGGGACTCTACACCAAGAGACCCAGTACTTC. It is translated as CATSPKGTLHQETQYF. The complete variable domain, with remaining parts taken from reference TRBV15 and TRBJ2-5, reads DAMVIQNPRYQVTQFGKPVTLSCSQTLNHNVMYWYQQKSSQAPKLLFHYYDKDFNNEADTPDNFQSRRPNTSFCFLDIRSPGLGDTAMYLCATSPKGTLHQETQYFGPGTRLLVL.

Details on this clonotype: A clone one base away is much larger, so this may be a read error. The chain couples TRBV19 to TRBJ1-2; D is perhaps TRBD1 (5 bases). V lost 3 bases, J lost 14 bases, and 19 bases lay in between. The CDR3 totals 13 residues. CDR1 and CDR2 from the germline V gene are LNHDA and SQIVND (reference sequence). DNA of the CDR3: TGTGCCAGTAGTATGATAGGGGTCAAGGAGCTGACCTTC. Protein sequence: CASSMIGVKELTF.

This chain uses TRBV6-1 with TRBJ1-2, with D hard to call. Per the germline V gene, CDR1 is MNHNS and CDR2 is SASEGT. Trimming took off 3 bases at V and 5 bases at J, with 1 base between the two ends. This CDR3 comprises 10 residues. The CDR3 DNA reads TGTGCCAGCAGTGATTATGGCTACACCTTC. Protein product: CASSDYGYTF.

In its sample, this clonotype was seen a few times. Germline and junction disagree at one end, which may indicate a read error. V and J are TRBV29-1 and TRBJ2-5; no definite D call. This CDR3 region has 12 residues. The germline gives CDR1 SQVTM, CDR2 ANQGSEA. CDR3 sequence: CSVEGNQESQYF. CDR3 coding DNA: TGCAGCGTTGAGGGGAACCAAGAGTCCCAGTACTTC.